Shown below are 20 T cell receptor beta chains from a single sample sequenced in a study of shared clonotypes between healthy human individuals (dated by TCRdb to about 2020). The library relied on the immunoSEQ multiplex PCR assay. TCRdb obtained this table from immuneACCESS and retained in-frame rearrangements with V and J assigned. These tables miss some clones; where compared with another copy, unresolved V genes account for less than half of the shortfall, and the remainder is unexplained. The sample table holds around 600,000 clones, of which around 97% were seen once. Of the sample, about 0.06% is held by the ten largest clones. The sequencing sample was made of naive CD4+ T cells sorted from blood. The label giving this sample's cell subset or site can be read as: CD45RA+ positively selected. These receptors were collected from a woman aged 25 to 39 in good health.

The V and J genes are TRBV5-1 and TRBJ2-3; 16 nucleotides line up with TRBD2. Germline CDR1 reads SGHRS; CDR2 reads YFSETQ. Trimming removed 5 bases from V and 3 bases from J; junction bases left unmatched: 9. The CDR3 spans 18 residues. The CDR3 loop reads CASRGLAGGPMWTDTQYF. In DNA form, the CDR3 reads TGCGCCAGCAGGGGACTAGCGGGAGGGCCAATGTGGACAGATACGCAGTATTTT.

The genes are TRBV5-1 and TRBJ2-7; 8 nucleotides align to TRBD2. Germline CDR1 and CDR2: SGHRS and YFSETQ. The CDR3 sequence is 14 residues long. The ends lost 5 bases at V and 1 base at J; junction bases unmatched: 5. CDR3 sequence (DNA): TGCGCCAGCAGATTGACTAGCGCATCCTACGAGCAGTACTTC. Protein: CASRLTSASYEQYF.

The chain's CDR3 is CASSDRSLAGVPETQYF. The CDR3, as DNA: TGTGCCAGCAGTGATAGGTCCCTAGCGGGAGTCCCTGAGACCCAGTACTTC. The rearrangement uses TRBV2 and TRBJ2-5, with 10 bases that match TRBD2. The CDR3 has 17 amino acids. Germline V gives CDR1 SNHLY, CDR2 FYNNEI. J was trimmed by 5 bases and V by 3 bases; bases with no gene match: 12.

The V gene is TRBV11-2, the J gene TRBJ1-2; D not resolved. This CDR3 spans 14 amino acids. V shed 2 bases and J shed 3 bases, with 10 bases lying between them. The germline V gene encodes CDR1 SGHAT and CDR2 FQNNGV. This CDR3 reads CASSLPGAYYGYTF. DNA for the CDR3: TGTGCCAGCAGCTTACCAGGAGCTTACTATGGCTACACCTTC.

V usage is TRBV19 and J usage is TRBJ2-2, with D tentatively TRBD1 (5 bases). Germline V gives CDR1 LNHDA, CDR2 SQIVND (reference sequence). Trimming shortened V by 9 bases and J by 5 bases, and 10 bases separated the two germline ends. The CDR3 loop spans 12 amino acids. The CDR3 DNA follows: TGTGCCAGCTATGCAGGGACCGGGGAGCTGTTTTTT. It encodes CASYAGTGELFF.

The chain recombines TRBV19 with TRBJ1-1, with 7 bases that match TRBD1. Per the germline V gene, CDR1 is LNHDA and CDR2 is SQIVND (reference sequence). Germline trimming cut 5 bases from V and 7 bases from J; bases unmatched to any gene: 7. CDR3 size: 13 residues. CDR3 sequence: CASSVDRDFEAFF. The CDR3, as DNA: TGTGCCAGTAGTGTCGACAGGGATTTTGAAGCTTTCTTT.

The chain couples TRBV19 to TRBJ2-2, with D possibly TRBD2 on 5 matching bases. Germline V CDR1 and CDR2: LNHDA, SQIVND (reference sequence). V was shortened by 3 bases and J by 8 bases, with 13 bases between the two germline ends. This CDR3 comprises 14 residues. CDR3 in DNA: TGTGCCAGTAGTATCGTAGAGGGTGCGGGGGAGCTGTTTTTT. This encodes CASSIVEGAGELFF.

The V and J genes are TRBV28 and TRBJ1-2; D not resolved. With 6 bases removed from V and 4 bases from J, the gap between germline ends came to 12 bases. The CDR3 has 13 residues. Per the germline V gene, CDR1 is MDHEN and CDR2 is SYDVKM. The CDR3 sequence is CASRIPGLYGYTF. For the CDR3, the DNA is TGTGCCAGCAGAATCCCAGGACTCTATGGCTACACCTTC.

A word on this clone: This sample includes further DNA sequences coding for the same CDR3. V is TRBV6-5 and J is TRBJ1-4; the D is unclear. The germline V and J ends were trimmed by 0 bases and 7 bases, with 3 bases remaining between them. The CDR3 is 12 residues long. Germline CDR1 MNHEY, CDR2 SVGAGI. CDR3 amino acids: CASSYSGEKLFF. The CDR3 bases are TGTGCCAGCAGTTACTCCGGTGAAAAACTGTTTTTT.

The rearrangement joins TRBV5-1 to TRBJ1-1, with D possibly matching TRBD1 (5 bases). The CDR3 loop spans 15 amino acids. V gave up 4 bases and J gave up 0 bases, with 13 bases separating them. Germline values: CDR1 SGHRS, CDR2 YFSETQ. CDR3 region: CASSPGGELNTEAFF. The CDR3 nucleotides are TGCGCCAGCAGCCCCGGGGGGGAGTTGAACACTGAAGCTTTCTTT.

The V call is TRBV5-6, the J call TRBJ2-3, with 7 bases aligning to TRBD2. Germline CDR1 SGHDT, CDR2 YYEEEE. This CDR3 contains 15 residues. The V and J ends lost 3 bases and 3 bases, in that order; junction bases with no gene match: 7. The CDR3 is CASSSGGGSTDTQYF. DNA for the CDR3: TGTGCCAGCAGCTCTGGAGGCGGGAGTACAGATACGCAGTATTTT. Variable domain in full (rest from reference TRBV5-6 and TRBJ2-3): DAGVTQSPTHLIKTRGQQVTLRCSPKSGHDTVSWYQQALGQGPQFIFQYYEEEERQRGNFPDRFSGHQFPNYSSELNVNALLLGDSALYLCASSSGGGSTDTQYFGPGTRLTVL.

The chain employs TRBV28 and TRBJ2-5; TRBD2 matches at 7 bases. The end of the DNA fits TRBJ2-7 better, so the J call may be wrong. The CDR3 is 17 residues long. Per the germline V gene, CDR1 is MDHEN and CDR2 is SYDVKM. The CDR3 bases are TGTGCCAGCAGTCTACTTATGCTGCGGGAGTTCGGCCACGAGCAGTACTTC. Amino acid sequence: CASSLLMLREFGHEQYF.

CDR3 residues: CASNRGQSRNEKLFF. CDR3 bases: TGTGCCAGCAATAGGGGACAGTCAAGGAATGAAAAACTGTTTTTT. The rearrangement uses TRBV2 and TRBJ1-4, with 7 nucleotides matching TRBD1. The J segment lost 5 bases and the V segment lost 7 bases, leaving 10 bases of the junction unmatched. CDR3 length: 15 amino acids. CDR1 is SNHLY, CDR2 FYNNEI, per germline. Using reference TRBV2 and TRBJ1-4 for the parts outside the CDR3, the full variable domain is EPEVTQTPSHQVTQMGQEVILRCVPISNHLYFYWYRQILGQKVEFLVSFYNNEISEKSEIFDDQFSVERPDGSNFTLKIRSTKLEDSAMYFCASNRGQSRNEKLFFGSGTQLSVL.

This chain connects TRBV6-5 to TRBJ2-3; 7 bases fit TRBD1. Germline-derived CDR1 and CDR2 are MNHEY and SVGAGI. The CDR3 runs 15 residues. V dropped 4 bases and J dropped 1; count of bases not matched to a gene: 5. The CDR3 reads CASSSRGTGTDTQYF. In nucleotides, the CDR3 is TGTGCCAGCAGTTCCAGGGGGACAGGCACAGATACGCAGTATTTT.

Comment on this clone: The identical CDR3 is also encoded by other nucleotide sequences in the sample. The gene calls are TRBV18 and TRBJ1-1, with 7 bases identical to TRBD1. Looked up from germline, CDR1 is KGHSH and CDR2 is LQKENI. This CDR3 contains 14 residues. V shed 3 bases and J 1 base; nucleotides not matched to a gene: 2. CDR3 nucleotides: TGTGCCAGCTCACCTCGGACAGGGAACACTGAAGCTTTCTTT. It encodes CASSPRTGNTEAFF.

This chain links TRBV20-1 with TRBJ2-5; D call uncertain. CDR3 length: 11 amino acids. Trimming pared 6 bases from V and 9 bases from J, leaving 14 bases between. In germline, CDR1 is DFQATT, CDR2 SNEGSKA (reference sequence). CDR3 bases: TGCAGTGCCCAAGGGCCCCGCTCCCAGTACTTC. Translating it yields CSAQGPRSQYF.

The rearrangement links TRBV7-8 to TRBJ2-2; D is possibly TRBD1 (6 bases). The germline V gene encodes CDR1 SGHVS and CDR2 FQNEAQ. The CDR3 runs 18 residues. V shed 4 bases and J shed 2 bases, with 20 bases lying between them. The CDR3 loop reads CASSSPRTESINTGELFF. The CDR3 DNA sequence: TGTGCCAGCAGCTCCCCCCGGACAGAAAGTATAAACACCGGGGAGCTGTTTTTT.

The CDR3 DNA reads TGTGCCCACCGCCGGCCGGGAGAAACAGATACGCAGTATTTT. Translation gives CAHRRPGETDTQYF. The J gene is TRBJ2-3, the V gene TRBV30, with TRBD2 as a possible D gene (6 bases). The germline CDR1 and CDR2 sequences are GTSNPN and SVGIG (reference sequence). Trimming cost V 8 bases and J 3 bases, with 18 bases left between them. CDR3 length: 14 amino acids. Complete variable domain (other parts from reference TRBV30 and TRBJ2-3): SQTIHQWPATLVQPVGSPLSLECTVEGTSNPNLYWYRQAAGRGLQLLFYSVGIGQISSEVPQNLSASRPQDRQFILSSKKLLLSDSGFYLCAHRRPGETDTQYFGPGTRLTVL.

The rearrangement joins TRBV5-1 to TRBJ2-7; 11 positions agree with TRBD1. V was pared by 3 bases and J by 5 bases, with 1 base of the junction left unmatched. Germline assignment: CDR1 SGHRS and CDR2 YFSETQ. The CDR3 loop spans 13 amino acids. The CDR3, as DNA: TGCGCCAGCAGCTCGGGACAGGGGGACGAGCAGTACTTC. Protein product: CASSSGQGDEQYF.

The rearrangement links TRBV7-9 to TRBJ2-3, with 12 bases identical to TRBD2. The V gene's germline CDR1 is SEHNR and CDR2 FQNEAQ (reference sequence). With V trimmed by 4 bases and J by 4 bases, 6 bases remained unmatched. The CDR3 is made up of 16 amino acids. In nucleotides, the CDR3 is TGTGCCAGCAGCTCCAGACTAGCGGGAGTCCCAGATACGCAGTATTTT. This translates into CASSSRLAGVPDTQYF. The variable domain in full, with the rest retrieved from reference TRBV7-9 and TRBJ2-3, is DTGVSQNPRHKITKRGQNVTFRCDPISEHNRLYWYRQTLGQGPEFLTYFQNEAQLEKSRLLSDRFSAERPKGSFSTLEIQRTEQGDSAMYLCASSSRLAGVPDTQYFGPGTRLTVL.